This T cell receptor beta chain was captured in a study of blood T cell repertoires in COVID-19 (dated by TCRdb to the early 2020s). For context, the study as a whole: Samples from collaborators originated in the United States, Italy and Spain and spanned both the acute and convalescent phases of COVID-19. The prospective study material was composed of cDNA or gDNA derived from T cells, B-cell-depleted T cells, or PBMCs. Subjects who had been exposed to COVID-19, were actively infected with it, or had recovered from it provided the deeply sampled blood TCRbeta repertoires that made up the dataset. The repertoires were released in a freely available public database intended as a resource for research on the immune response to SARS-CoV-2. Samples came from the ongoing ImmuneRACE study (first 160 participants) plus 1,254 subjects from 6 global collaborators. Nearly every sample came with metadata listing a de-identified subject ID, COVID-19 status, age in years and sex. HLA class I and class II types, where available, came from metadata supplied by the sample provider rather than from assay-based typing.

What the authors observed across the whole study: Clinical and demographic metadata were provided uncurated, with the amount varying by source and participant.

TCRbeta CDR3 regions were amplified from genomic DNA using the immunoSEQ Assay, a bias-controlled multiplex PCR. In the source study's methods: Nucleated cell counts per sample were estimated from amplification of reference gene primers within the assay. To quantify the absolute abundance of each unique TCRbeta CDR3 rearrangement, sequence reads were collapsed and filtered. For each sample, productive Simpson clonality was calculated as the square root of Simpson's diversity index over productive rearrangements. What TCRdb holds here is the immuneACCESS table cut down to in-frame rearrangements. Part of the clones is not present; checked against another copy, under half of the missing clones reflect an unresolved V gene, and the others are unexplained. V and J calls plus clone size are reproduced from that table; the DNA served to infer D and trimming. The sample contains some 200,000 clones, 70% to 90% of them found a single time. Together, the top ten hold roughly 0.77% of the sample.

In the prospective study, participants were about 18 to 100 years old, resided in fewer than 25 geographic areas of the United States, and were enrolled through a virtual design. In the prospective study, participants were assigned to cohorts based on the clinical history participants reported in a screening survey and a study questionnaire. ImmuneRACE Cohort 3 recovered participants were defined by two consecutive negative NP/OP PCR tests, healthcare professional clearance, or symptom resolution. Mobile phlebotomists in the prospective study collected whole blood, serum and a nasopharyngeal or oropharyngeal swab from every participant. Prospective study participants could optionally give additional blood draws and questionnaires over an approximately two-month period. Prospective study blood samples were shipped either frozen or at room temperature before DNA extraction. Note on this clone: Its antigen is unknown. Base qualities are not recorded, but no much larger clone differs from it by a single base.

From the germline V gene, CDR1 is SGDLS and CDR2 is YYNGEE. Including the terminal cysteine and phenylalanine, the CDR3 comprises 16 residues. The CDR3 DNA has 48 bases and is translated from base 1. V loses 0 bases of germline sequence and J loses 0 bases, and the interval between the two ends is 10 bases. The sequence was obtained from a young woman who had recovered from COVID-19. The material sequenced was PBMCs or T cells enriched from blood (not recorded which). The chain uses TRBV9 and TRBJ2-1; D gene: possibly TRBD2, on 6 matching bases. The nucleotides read TGTGCCAGCAGCGTAGTTACCGGGAGCTCCTACAATGAGCAGTTCTTC. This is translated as CASSVVTGSSYNEQFF. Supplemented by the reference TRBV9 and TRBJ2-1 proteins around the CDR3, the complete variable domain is DSGVTQTPKHLITATGQRVTLRCSPRSGDLSVYWYQQSLDQGLQFLIQYYNGEERAKGNILERFSAQQFPDLHSELNLSSLELGDSALYFCASSVVTGSSYNEQFFGPGTRLTVL.